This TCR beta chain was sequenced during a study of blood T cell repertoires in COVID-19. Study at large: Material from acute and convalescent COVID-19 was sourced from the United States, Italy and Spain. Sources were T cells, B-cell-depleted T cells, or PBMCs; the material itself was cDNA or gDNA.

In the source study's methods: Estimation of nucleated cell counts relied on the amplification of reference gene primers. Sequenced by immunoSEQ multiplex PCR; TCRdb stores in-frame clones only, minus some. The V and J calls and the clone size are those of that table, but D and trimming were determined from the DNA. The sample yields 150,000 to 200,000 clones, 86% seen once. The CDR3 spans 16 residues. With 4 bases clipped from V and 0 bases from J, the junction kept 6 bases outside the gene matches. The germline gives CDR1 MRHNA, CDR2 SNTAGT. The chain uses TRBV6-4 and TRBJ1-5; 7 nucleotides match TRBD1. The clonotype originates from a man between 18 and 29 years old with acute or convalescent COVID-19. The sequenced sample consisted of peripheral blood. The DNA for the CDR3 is TGTGCCAGCAGTGTCCGGGACAGACCTAGCAATCAGCCCCAGCATTTT. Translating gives CASSVRDRPSNQPQHF.